This T cell receptor (beta chain) stems from a study of cytomegalovirus exposure and HLA in healthy donors. Study-wide points: CMV serostatus stood as the only immune exposure information on hand. Most observed TCR sequences were rare, whereas some public TCRs were detected in many donors. The authors listed some 160 TCR beta chains as cytomegalovirus-associated.

PCR was performed using 60 Vbeta and 13 Jbeta primers. This table comes from immunoSEQ multiplex PCR, and its TCRdb copy is limited to in-frame clones, with some not included. The table has approximately 150,000 clones, roughly 76% seen once; the top ten hold over 4.5%. As to this clone: The antigen is undetermined.

This sequence was found in a woman in her late teens or twenties in good health and CMV-seropositive. Sequencing was performed on PBMCs.

The CDR3 DNA reads as TGTGCCAGCAACCACAGGGACACTGAAGCTTTCTTT. Translating gives CASNHRDTEAFF. This chain connects TRBV6-1 to TRBJ1-1; D is possibly TRBD1 (6 bases). Trimming stripped 7 bases from V and 3 bases from J, with 9 bases between. This CDR3 has 12 amino acids. CDR1 and CDR2 (germline): MNHNS, SASEGT.